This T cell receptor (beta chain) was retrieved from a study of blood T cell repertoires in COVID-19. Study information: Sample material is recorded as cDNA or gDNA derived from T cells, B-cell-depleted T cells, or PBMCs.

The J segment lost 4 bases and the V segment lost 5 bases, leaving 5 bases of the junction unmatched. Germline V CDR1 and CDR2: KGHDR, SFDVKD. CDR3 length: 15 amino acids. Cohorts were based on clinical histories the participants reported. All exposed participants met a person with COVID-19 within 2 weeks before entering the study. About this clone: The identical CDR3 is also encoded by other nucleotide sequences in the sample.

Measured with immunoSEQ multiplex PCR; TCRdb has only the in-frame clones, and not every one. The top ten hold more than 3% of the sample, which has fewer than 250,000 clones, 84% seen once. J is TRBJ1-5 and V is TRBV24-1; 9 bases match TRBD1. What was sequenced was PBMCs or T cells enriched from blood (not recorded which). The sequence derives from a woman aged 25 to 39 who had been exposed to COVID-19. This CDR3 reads CATSAAGQGNQPQHF. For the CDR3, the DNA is TGTGCCACCAGTGCCGCGGGACAGGGAAATCAGCCCCAGCATTTT.